This T cell receptor (beta chain) came from a study of blood T cell repertoires in COVID-19. Using immunoSEQ multiplex PCR, the repertoire was profiled, and TCRdb retains in-frame clones only, with some absent. The top ten hold 5% to 7% of the sample, which has 15,000 to 20,000 clones, 85% to 95% seen once. This CDR3 has 17 residues. CDR1 and CDR2 from the germline V gene are MDHEN and SYDVKM. With 5 bases clipped from V and 3 bases from J, the junction kept 12 bases outside the gene matches. J is TRBJ1-4 and V is TRBV28, with 7 bases that match TRBD1. The specimen was peripheral blood. The receptor's source is a human donor in a cohort sampled during active COVID-19. CDR3 sequence: CASSRPPTGPSNEKLFF. Written as DNA, the CDR3 is TGTGCCAGCAGTCGCCCCCCGACAGGGCCCTCTAATGAAAAACTGTTTTTT.